A selection of T cell receptor beta chains follows, all from one sample in a study of control samples from healthy donors and cancer patients. The table came from immunoSEQ multiplex PCR; TCRdb's copy has only in-frame clones and leaves some out. The sample holds over 120,000 clones, about nine tenths seen once. The specimen was blood. The receptors shown here come from a man under 40 in good health. Each CDR3 is given with its conserved first and last residue. D genes are given only for firm matches. A clone size is listed for some rows: how often the clone was seen (once, few, many), or a class if it is expanded.

TRBV21-1,NA,NA,TRBJ1-2,TGTGCCAGCAGCAGACCGGGGATAAGCGGCTACACCTTC,CASSRPGISGYTF
TRBV4-1,TRBD1,NA,TRBJ2-1,TGCGCCAGCAGCCAAGACAGGGGGCATTTCGATGAGCAGTTCTTC,CASSQDRGHFDEQFF
TRBV11-3,NA,NA,TRBJ2-1,TGTGCCAGCAGCTTAGATCCCTCGGGTTACAATGAGCAGTTCTTC,CASSLDPSGYNEQFF
TRBV7-2,NA,NA,TRBJ1-5,TGTGCCAGCACCCAGGGACCTAATCAGCCCCAGCATTTT,CASTQGPNQPQHF
TRBV2,NA,NA,TRBJ1-2,TGTGCCAGCAGTGAAGTTCGTGGCTACACCTTC,CASSEVRGYTF
TRBV3-1/TRBV3-2,NA,NA,TRBJ2-7,TGTGCCAGCAGCCAAGAAGGACACCTCCTCTACGAGCAGTACTTC,CASSQEGHLLYEQYF
TRBV4-1,NA,NA,TRBJ1-2,TGCGCCAGCAGCCAAGATGGATATGGCTACACCTTC,CASSQDGYGYTF
TRBV7-9,NA,NA,TRBJ2-1,TGTGCCAGCAGCTTAGATCTAGTGGTTGAGCAGTTCTTC,CASSLDLVVEQFF
TRBV19,NA,NA,TRBJ1-1,TGTGCCAGTAGCTTAGACTGGAACACTGAAGCTTTCTTT,CASSLDWNTEAFF
TRBV6-7,NA,NA,TRBJ2-7,TGTGCCAGCAGTTACGCCTGGGACAATCAGTGCGAGCAGTACTTC,CASSYAWDNQCEQYF
TRBV29-1,TRBD1,NA,TRBJ1-2,TGCAGCGTTGCCCCCCTGGGGAGGGGGCTTTCCGATGGCTACACCTTC,CSVAPLGRGLSDGYTF
TRBV5-6,NA,NA,TRBJ1-6,TGTGCCAGCAGCCCGAGGAGGGTCGCGTATAATTCACCCCTCCACTTT,CASSPRRVAYNSPLHF
TRBV5-5,TRBD1,few,TRBJ1-1,TGTGCCAGCAGCCCCGGACAGGGGCTACAGAACACTGAAGCTTTCTTT,CASSPGQGLQNTEAFF
TRBV30,NA,NA,TRBJ1-1,TGTGCCTGGCAAACGCCGGGGAAAAGGACTGAAGCTTTCTTT,CAWQTPGKRTEAFF
TRBV5-4,NA,NA,TRBJ1-1,TGTGCCAGCAGCTTGGGGGGGAGCGCTGAAGCTTTCTTT,CASSLGGSAEAFF
TRBV28,NA,NA,TRBJ2-7,TGTGCCAGCAGTGGCAGCGGGTCGAGCTCCTACGAGCAGTACTTC,CASSGSGSSSYEQYF
TRBV5-4,NA,NA,TRBJ2-2,TGTGCCAGCAGCTTGCGGGGGGCTTCCACCGGGGAGCTGTTTTTT,CASSLRGASTGELFF
TRBV7-6,NA,NA,TRBJ1-4,TGTGCCAGCAGCTGGACAGCTGGCGGGGGTAAAACTAATGAAAAACTGTTTTTT,CASSWTAGGGKTNEKLFF
TRBV28,TRBD1,NA,TRBJ2-7,TGTGCCAGCAGTTCCGCGACAGGGAATCTCTACGAGCAGTACTTC,CASSSATGNLYEQYF
TRBV25-1,NA,NA,TRBJ2-1,TGTGTTAGATTGAATGAGCAGTTCTTC,CVRLNEQFF
TRBV7-4,NA,NA,TRBJ2-2,TGTGCCAGCAGCTTAGCGGAGATCCCCACCGGGGAGCTGTTTTTT,CASSLAEIPTGELFF
TRBV4-2,NA,NA,TRBJ2-7,TGTGCCAGCAGCCAAGATAGAGGGACGGATGCGGGCTACGAGCAGTACTTC,CASSQDRGTDAGYEQYF
TRBV3-1/TRBV3-2,NA,NA,TRBJ2-5,TGTGCCAGCAGCCAAGGGGTTGGCGGGGTTAAGCAAGAGACCCAGTACTTC,CASSQGVGGVKQETQYF
TRBV28,NA,NA,TRBJ2-7,TGTGCCAGCAGGGACACTACCTACGAGCAGTACTTC,CASRDTTYEQYF
TRBV5-4,NA,NA,TRBJ1-1,TGTGCCAGCAGACAATGGGGGGCCAGGGACACTGAAGCTTTCTTT,CASRQWGARDTEAFF
TRBV9,NA,NA,TRBJ1-1,TGTGCCAGCAGCGCCCCGGGATTGAACACTGAAGCTTTCTTT,CASSAPGLNTEAFF
TRBV11-2,TRBD1,NA,TRBJ1-1,TGTGCCAGCAGCTTAGGTCGACAGGGGTTGGTGAACACTGAAGCTTTCTTT,CASSLGRQGLVNTEAFF
TRBV5-1,TRBD1,NA,TRBJ2-7,TGCGCCAGCAGCTACGCCGGGACAGGGAGGTCCTACGAGCAGTACTTC,CASSYAGTGRSYEQYF
TRBV27,NA,NA,TRBJ1-5,TGTGCCAGCGGGTCCTCGTCTAGTCAGCCCCAGCATTTT,CASGSSSSQPQHF
TRBV6-1,NA,NA,TRBJ1-2,TGTGCCAGCAGTGATAGTCAGGGCCGATATGGCTACACCTTC,CASSDSQGRYGYTF
TRBV27,NA,NA,TRBJ2-3,TGTGCCAGCAGTTTAGGGGTGCCAGATACGCAGTATTTT,CASSLGVPDTQYF
TRBV27,TRBD1,few,TRBJ1-2,TGTGCCAGCAGTTTAAGAGGACAGGGGGATGGCTACACCTTC,CASSLRGQGDGYTF
TRBV9,NA,NA,TRBJ2-1,TGTGCCAGCAGCGCTAGTTCTAGGGAGCCCTACAATGAGCAGTTCTTC,CASSASSREPYNEQFF
TRBV28,TRBD1,NA,TRBJ1-6,TGTGCCAGCAGTTTGACAGGGATCGATAATTCACCCCTCCACTTT,CASSLTGIDNSPLHF
TRBV14,TRBD2,NA,TRBJ2-1,TGTGCCAGCAGCCCCTTGGGGCGGGGGATGGTCGATGAGCAGTTCTTC,CASSPLGRGMVDEQFF
TRBV6-1,TRBD1,NA,TRBJ2-7,TGTGCCAGCAGTGGCCAACCTCCCGGGACAGGGGGCTTCCACGAGCAGTACTTC,CASSGQPPGTGGFHEQYF
TRBV2,NA,NA,TRBJ1-6,TGTGCCAGCAGACCACCCAATTCACCCCTCCACTTT,CASRPPNSPLHF
TRBV28,NA,NA,TRBJ2-1,TGTGCCAGCAGACGAAACGGAGACAATGAGCAGTTCTTC,CASRRNGDNEQFF
TRBV19,TRBD1,NA,TRBJ1-6,TGTGCCAGTACCCCGGGGACAGGGTATTCACCCCTCCACTTT,CASTPGTGYSPLHF
TRBV4-1,NA,NA,TRBJ2-1,TGCGCCAGCAGCCAAGTTGACATGGGCCTCTCCTACAATGAGCAGTTCTTC,CASSQVDMGLSYNEQFF
TRBV27,NA,NA,TRBJ2-7,TGTGCCAGCAGTTTATTAGGGGACGAGCAGTACTTC,CASSLLGDEQYF
TRBV5-1,NA,NA,TRBJ2-1,TGCGCCAGCAGCTGGGCCAACCATGAGCAGTTCTTC,CASSWANHEQFF
TRBV13,NA,NA,TRBJ2-7,TGTGCCAGCAGCCCGACAGCCTCCTACGAGCAGTACTTC,CASSPTASYEQYF
TRBV11-2,NA,NA,TRBJ2-3,TGTGCCAGCAGCTTTTCGGGCACAGATACGCAGTATTTT,CASSFSGTDTQYF
TRBV9,TRBD2,once,TRBJ2-6,TGTGCCAGCAGCGTAGAGGGGTGGAGGGAGGGTTTCTCTGGGGCCAACGTCCTGACTTTC,CASSVEGWREGFSGANVLTF
TRBV30,NA,NA,TRBJ1-4,TGTGCCTGGAGTGTACGGCAGGGAGGGGAAAAACTGTTTTTT,CAWSVRQGGEKLFF
TRBV28,NA,NA,TRBJ2-1,TGTGCCAGCATTACACGGACTCAGCAGTTCTTC,CASITRTQQFF
TRBV18,TRBD1,NA,TRBJ1-6,TGTGCCAGCTCACGTCTGACAGGGCCTAATTCACCCCTCCACTTT,CASSRLTGPNSPLHF
TRBV29-1,TRBD1,NA,TRBJ1-1,TGCAGCGTTGAAACCGGGACAGGGGAAGTCTACGGTGAAGCTTTCTTT,CSVETGTGEVYGEAFF
TRBV7-3,TRBD1,NA,TRBJ2-7,TGTGCCAGCAGCGCGGGACAGGGGAACGAGCAGTACTTC,CASSAGQGNEQYF
TRBV6-1,NA,NA,TRBJ1-1,TGTGCCAGCAGTGAAGCTGCGGGGGGGAACACTGAAGCTTTCTTT,CASSEAAGGNTEAFF
TRBV9,NA,NA,TRBJ2-7,TGTGCCAGCAGCGGTGGACCCTCCTACGAGCAGTACTTC,CASSGGPSYEQYF
TRBV6-5,NA,NA,TRBJ2-1,TGTGCCAGCAGCTCTCACGCGGGCGAGGGCAATGAGCAGTTCTTC,CASSSHAGEGNEQFF
TRBV27,TRBD1,NA,TRBJ2-7,TGTGCCAGCAGCCCAAGGGACAGGGAATACGAGCAGTACTTC,CASSPRDREYEQYF
TRBV9,NA,NA,TRBJ1-3,TGTGCCAGCAGCGTAGTTCCGGATCCTTCTTACACCATATATTTT,CASSVVPDPSYTIYF